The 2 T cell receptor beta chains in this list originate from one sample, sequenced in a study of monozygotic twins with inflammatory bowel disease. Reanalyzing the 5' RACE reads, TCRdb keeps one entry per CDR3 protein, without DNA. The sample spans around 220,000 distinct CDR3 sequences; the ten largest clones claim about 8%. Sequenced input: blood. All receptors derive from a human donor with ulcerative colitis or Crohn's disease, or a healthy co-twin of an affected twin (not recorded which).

CDR3: CASSHTGSDTQYF. This chain links TRBV5-1 with TRBJ2-3. The CDR3 sequence is 13 residues long. From germline, CDR1 is SGHRS and CDR2 YFSETQ.

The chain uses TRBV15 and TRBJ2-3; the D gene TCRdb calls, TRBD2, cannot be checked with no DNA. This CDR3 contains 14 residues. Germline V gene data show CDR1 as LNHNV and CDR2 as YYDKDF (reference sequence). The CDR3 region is CATSPPPSTDTQYF.